The 12 T cell receptor beta chains below come from one sample, sequenced in a study of CXCR3-negative and CXCR3-positive naive CD8 T cells. Study-level findings and limits: Naive CXCR3-positive cells had TRB CDR3s more hydrophobic than those of CXCR3-negative naive cells.

UMI-labeled 5' RACE yielded the TRB cDNA libraries. TCRdb re-analyzed the 5' RACE reads; it lists each CDR3 protein once, without DNA. This sample's table reports about 89,000 distinct CDR3 sequences. Their antigen targets remain unknown. The sequencing sample was made of naive CXCR3+ CD8+ T cells from blood. Noted subset: CD45RO-CCR7+CD27+CD95- naive CD8+ T cells expressing CXCR3 (TNR3+). These receptors came from a human donor in good health. Some clones in this sample may be carry-over from other donors' samples.

The gene calls are TRBV12-3 or TRBV12-4 and TRBJ1-1. This CDR3 region has 15 residues. CDR3 in amino acids: CASSSPWRVNTEAFF.

J is TRBJ2-4 and V is TRBV19; TCRdb calls TRBD1, which cannot be checked without DNA. Germline V CDR1 and CDR2: LNHDA, SQIVND (reference sequence). The CDR3 totals 13 residues. The CDR3 region is CASSAGVKNIQYF.

The rearrangement links TRBV6-5 to TRBJ1-5; TCRdb reports TRBD1, a call that lacks DNA to check it against. CDR1 and CDR2 from the germline V gene are MNHEY and SVGAGI. The CDR3 has 13 amino acids. The CDR3: CASSLGGGQPQHF.

This rearrangement joins TRBV28 to TRBJ2-7. The CDR3 is made up of 12 amino acids. The V gene's germline CDR1 is MDHEN and CDR2 SYDVKM. The chain's CDR3 is CASSPRYYEQYF.

The chain joins TRBV6-6 to TRBJ1-1; checking the TCRdb D call of TRBD1 is not possible without DNA. The CDR3 runs 13 residues. Germline V CDR1 and CDR2: MNHNY, SVGAGI (reference sequence). The CDR3 here is CASSDSENTEASF.

The chain combines TRBV19 with TRBJ2-1; as DNA is missing, the TRBD1 call by TCRdb cannot be tested. Germline CDR1 reads LNHDA; CDR2 reads SQIVND (reference sequence). This CDR3 is 14 amino acids long. This chain's CDR3 is CASSTTGSYNEQFF.

The rearrangement uses TRBV12-3 or TRBV12-4 and TRBJ2-1. CDR3 length equals 14 residues. This CDR3 reads CASSVGTPHNEQFF.

The rearrangement uses TRBV4-2 and TRBJ1-1. Per the germline V gene, CDR1 is LGHNA and CDR2 is YNFKEQ. CDR3 length equals 13 residues. CDR3 in amino acids: CASSQGIGTEAFF.

The chain combines TRBV2 with TRBJ2-3. In germline, CDR1 is SNHLY, CDR2 FYNNEI. The CDR3 contains 12 residues. CDR3 residues: CASSEITDTQYF.

The rearrangement links TRBV27 to TRBJ2-1. The CDR3 runs 12 residues. Germline CDR1 and CDR2: MNHEY and SMNVEV (reference sequence). The CDR3 protein is CASSRGINEQLF.

The chain recombines TRBV6-5 with TRBJ1-2; TCRdb designates TRBD1, a call that cannot be tested without DNA. Germline V gene lookup returns CDR1 MNHEY and CDR2 SVGAGI. The CDR3 covers 14 residues. CDR3 in amino acids: CASSYADRIYGYTF.

The chain uses TRBV14 and TRBJ2-5; TCRdb selects TRBD1, and the lack of DNA leaves this call unchecked. The CDR3 is 16 amino acids. CDR1 and CDR2 (germline): SGHDN, FVKESK. The CDR3 protein is CASSQGWAGGLETQYF.